This TCR beta chain appears in the sequencing data of a study of blood T cell repertoires in COVID-19. Overall study context: Whether acute or convalescent, the COVID-19 samples came from the United States, Italy and Spain. From T cells, B-cell-depleted T cells, or PBMCs came the material, which was cDNA or gDNA.

Assay: immunoSEQ multiplex PCR; the TCRdb copy retains only in-frame clones and omits some. Here the sample spans 120,000 or so clones, 60% to 80% being singletons. The V gene's germline CDR1 is SGHRS and CDR2 YFSETQ. CDR3 size: 12 residues. J was trimmed by 8 bases and V by 8 bases; bases with no gene match: 8. Material: peripheral blood. The chain has TRBV5-1 and TRBJ1-2, with TRBD1 matching 8 bases. The receptor's source is a woman over 75 with active or convalescent COVID-19. The DNA for the CDR3 is TGCGCCAGTACAAAGGACAGGGCGGGCTACACCTTC. Translating gives CASTKDRAGYTF.